These 18 T cell receptor beta chains were all obtained from the same sample, sequenced in a study of blood T cell repertoires in COVID-19. Sequenced by immunoSEQ multiplex PCR; TCRdb stores in-frame clones only, minus some. Of 90,000 to 120,000 clones in the sample, more than 75% are singletons; the top ten hold more than 20%. The sample was peripheral blood. The receptors here all came from a man between 60 and 75 years old with acute or convalescent COVID-19.

The chain has TRBV4-1 and TRBJ1-6; possibly TRBD1 for D (6 bases). V lost 0 bases and J 7 bases, leaving 10 bases between the germline ends. This CDR3 is built from 15 residues. Per the germline V gene, CDR1 is MGHRA and CDR2 is YSYEKL. DNA for the CDR3: TGCGCCAGCAGCCAAGAAAGGACAGTCAATTCACCCCTCCACTTT. Amino acid sequence: CASSQERTVNSPLHF.

The chain employs TRBV27 and TRBJ2-3; weak D call: TRBD2 (6 bases). Germline V gives CDR1 MNHEY, CDR2 SMNVEV (reference sequence). The ends were cut back, 6 bases at V and 1 base at J, with 11 bases in the middle. The CDR3 is 14 residues long. CDR3 bases: TGTGCCAGCAGAGGAGGGCCCCGCACAGATACGCAGTATTTT. Its translation: CASRGGPRTDTQYF.

This clone was observed once. The genes are TRBV24-1 and TRBJ2-1, with D maybe TRBD1 (6 bases). CDR3 length: 14 residues. V was clipped by 5 bases and J by 4 bases, with 11 bases between them. Germline assignment: CDR1 KGHDR and CDR2 SFDVKD. DNA of the CDR3: TGTGCCACCAGTGGGGCAGGGGCATACAATGAGCAGTTCTTC. Its protein is CATSGAGAYNEQFF.

The gene calls are TRBV5-6 and TRBJ2-3; TRBD1 matches 8 bases. V trimming: 0 bases; J trimming: 2 bases; junction bases outside the gene matches: 2. Per germline, CDR1 SGHDT and CDR2 YYEEEE. This CDR3 is built from 15 residues. The CDR3, as DNA: TGTGCCAGCAGCTTGGACAGGGGGTTCACAGATACGCAGTATTTT. Encoded protein: CASSLDRGFTDTQYF. Filled out from reference TRBV5-6 and TRBJ2-3, the complete variable domain reads DAGVTQSPTHLIKTRGQQVTLRCSPKSGHDTVSWYQQALGQGPQFIFQYYEEEERQRGNFPDRFSGHQFPNYSSELNVNALLLGDSALYLCASSLDRGFTDTQYFGPGTRLTVL.

This clone showed up just a few times. CDR3 bases: TGTGCCAGCAGCTTTAACGGGGATCAGCCCCAGCATTTT. This gives the protein CASSFNGDQPQHF. This chain links TRBV11-2 with TRBJ1-5; D is unresolved. V lost 3 bases, J lost 5 bases, and 8 bases lay in between. The germline V gene encodes CDR1 SGHAT and CDR2 FQNNGV. The CDR3 is made up of 13 amino acids. Together with reference TRBV11-2 and TRBJ1-5, the CDR3 gives the full variable domain: EAGVAQSPRYKIIEKRQSVAFWCNPISGHATLYWYQQILGQGPKLLIQFQNNGVVDDSQLPKDRFSAERLKGVDSTLKIQPAKLEDSAVYLCASSFNGDQPQHFGDGTRLSIL.

V is TRBV30 and J is TRBJ1-5; tentatively, D is TRBD1 (5 bases). CDR3 length equals 13 residues. Trimming pared 5 bases from V and 5 bases from J, leaving 13 bases between. CDR1 and CDR2 from the germline V gene are GTSNPN and SVGIG (reference sequence). CDR3 DNA: TGTGCCTGGTCGACAGTCTCTCATCAGCCCCAGCATTTT. This encodes CAWSTVSHQPQHF.

The rearrangement links TRBV29-1 to TRBJ1-1; D is perhaps TRBD1 (5 bases). The CDR3 runs 16 residues. V dropped 0 bases and J dropped 5 bases, with 19 bases sitting between them. The germline gives CDR1 SQVTM, CDR2 ANQGSEA. This CDR3 is CSVEDHLVGGGTEAFF. The CDR3 DNA sequence: TGCAGCGTTGAAGACCATCTGGTGGGTGGGGGGACTGAAGCTTTCTTT.

CDR3: CASSLGLVEETQYF. DNA for the CDR3: TGTGCCAGCAGCTTAGGGTTAGTGGAAGAGACCCAGTACTTC. This chain connects TRBV13 to TRBJ2-5; D remains unclear. V lost 0 bases and J 3 bases, leaving 8 bases between the germline ends. Germline assignment: CDR1 PRHDT and CDR2 FYEKMQ (reference sequence). This CDR3 spans 14 amino acids.

The gene calls are TRBV14 and TRBJ2-1; 11 positions agree with TRBD2. The CDR3 consists of 13 residues. Per germline, CDR1 SGHDN and CDR2 FVKESK. V gave up 2 bases and J gave up 12 bases; unmatched junction bases: 3. The CDR3 bases are TGTGCCAGCAGCCAATTAGCGGGAGGGCGGCAGTTCTTC. It is translated as CASSQLAGGRQFF.

The V and J genes are TRBV10-3 and TRBJ2-2; D perhaps matches TRBD1 (8 bases). V was clipped by 7 bases and J by 5 bases, with 17 bases between them. The CDR3 spans 15 residues. Germline CDR1 reads ENHRY; CDR2 reads SYGVKD. The CDR3: CAITTGQGGTGELFF. In DNA, the CDR3 is TGTGCCATCACTACAGGACAGGGAGGGACCGGGGAGCTGTTTTTT.

The CDR3 reads CASSPSGRELSGANVLTF. The CDR3 DNA follows: TGTGCCAGCAGCCCCTCGGGTCGAGAGCTCTCTGGGGCCAACGTCCTGACTTTC. The chain links TRBV9 to TRBJ2-6; D not certain. Trimming left V 4 bases short and J 0 bases short, with 17 bases between. This CDR3 has 18 amino acids. Per the germline V gene, CDR1 is SGDLS and CDR2 is YYNGEE.

The CDR3 region is CASSPTAGAPKNIQYF. The CDR3 DNA reads as TGTGCCAGCAGCCCGACGGCGGGGGCACCCAAAAACATTCAGTACTTC. This sequence joins TRBV7-6 and TRBJ2-4; D is perhaps TRBD2 (7 bases). Germline lookup yields CDR1 SGHVS and CDR2 FNYEAQ. The V and J ends lost 5 bases and 2 bases respectively, with 16 bases between them. CDR3 length: 16 residues. Variable domain in full (rest from reference TRBV7-6 and TRBJ2-4): GAGVSQSPRYKVTKRGQDVALRCDPISGHVSLYWYRQALGQGPEFLTYFNYEAQQDKSGLPNDRFSAERPEGSISTLTIQRTEQRDSAMYRCASSPTAGAPKNIQYFGAGTRLSVL.

V gene TRBV5-1 combines with J gene TRBJ1-1; D unclear. This CDR3 is 15 amino acids long. The V end lost 4 bases, the J end lost 4 bases, and 17 bases lay between the germline ends. Germline values: CDR1 SGHRS, CDR2 YFSETQ. CDR3 residues: CASSQIQYRGTEAFF. Here the CDR3 DNA reads TGCGCCAGCAGCCAGATACAGTACCGGGGCACTGAAGCTTTCTTT.

V usage is TRBV10-3 and J usage is TRBJ1-1, with 7 bases that match TRBD1. Germline CDR1 reads ENHRY; CDR2 reads SYGVKD. The V gene end was trimmed by 7 bases and the J gene end by 1 base; junction bases not matched to a gene: 9. CDR3 length: 15 residues. CDR3 in amino acids: CAIKQNRGSNTEAFF. CDR3 nucleotides: TGTGCCATCAAGCAGAACAGGGGATCGAACACTGAAGCTTTCTTT.

The gene calls are TRBV24-1 and TRBJ2-1; the match to TRBD1 covers 7 bases. The germline gives CDR1 KGHDR, CDR2 SFDVKD. The CDR3 spans 13 residues. V trimming: 5 bases; J trimming: 3 bases; junction bases outside the gene matches: 0. CDR3 coding DNA: TGTGCCACCAGTGGGGACAGCTACAATGAGCAGTTCTTC. It encodes CATSGDSYNEQFF.

This chain joins TRBV5-4 and TRBJ2-7; D is possibly TRBD1 (5 bases). This CDR3 region has 14 residues. Trimming stripped 0 bases from V and 3 bases from J, with 10 bases between. CDR1 SGHNT and CDR2 YYREEE come from the germline V gene (reference sequence). This CDR3 reads CASSLATTDYEQYF. CDR3 bases: TGTGCCAGCAGCTTGGCCACGACAGACTACGAGCAGTACTTC.

J is TRBJ1-5 and V is TRBV5-1; D uncertain. The germline V gene has CDR1 SGHRS and CDR2 YFSETQ. This CDR3 comprises 13 residues. V was trimmed by 0 bases and J by 5 bases, leaving 6 bases between them. Here the CDR3 reads CASSLDSDQPQHF. CDR3 bases: TGCGCCAGCAGCTTGGATTCCGATCAGCCCCAGCATTTT.

The CDR3 bases are TGTGCCAGCTCACTCTCAGTTACAAGCGGCAATCAGCCCCAGCATTTT. Its translation: CASSLSVTSGNQPQHF. The chain combines TRBV18 with TRBJ1-5; D unclear. With 4 bases removed from V and 2 bases from J, the gap between germline ends came to 15 bases. Germline V gene lookup returns CDR1 KGHSH and CDR2 LQKENI. CDR3 length: 16 amino acids.